This T cell receptor beta chain was found in a study of T cell responses to AZD1222 COVID-19 vaccine. CDR1 GTSNPN and CDR2 SVGIG come from the germline V gene (reference sequence). With 0 bases clipped from V and 6 bases from J, the junction kept 8 bases outside the gene matches. The CDR3 has 14 residues. This table comes from immunoSEQ multiplex PCR, and its TCRdb copy is limited to in-frame clones, with some not included. The sample contains approximately 300,000 clones, 90% to 95% of which appear only once. The chain links TRBV30 to TRBJ2-7; 7 nucleotides match TRBD1. The origin of this receptor is an adult who received the AZD1222 COVID-19 vaccine. Material: peripheral blood, obtained 28 days after the second AZD1222 dose. CDR3 nucleotide sequence: TGTGCCTGGAGTGTTAAGGGGGCAAAGGGCGAGCAGTACTTC. Protein product: CAWSVKGAKGEQYF.